This T cell receptor beta chain comes out of a study of CD8+ T cells in alopecia areata. The sequencing template was cDNA reverse transcribed from extracted RNA. Data came from immunoSEQ multiplex PCR; TCRdb stores just in-frame clones and leaves some out. The sample holds fewer than 200,000 clones, roughly 70% seen once. This clone was recorded only once. The antigen is undetermined. Study findings and constraints: Clonality in lesional scalp, especially alopecia totalis/universalis, exceeded that of normal scalp.

The ends were cut back, 4 bases at V and 2 bases at J, with 11 bases in the middle. The CDR3 consists of 14 residues. Looked up from germline, CDR1 is SEHNR and CDR2 is FQNEAQ (reference sequence). The sequence was obtained from a human donor with alopecia areata. Here the sequenced sample was CD8+ T cells sorted from blood, taken at week 0. J is TRBJ1-2 and V is TRBV7-9; tentatively, D is TRBD1 (5 bases). CDR3 sequence reads: CASSWGPRNYGYTF. CDR3 coding DNA: TGTGCCAGCAGCTGGGGACCGAGAAACTATGGCTACACCTTC.